One and the same sample provided the 10 T cell receptor beta chains below, sequenced in a study of blood T cell repertoires in COVID-19. TCRdb's copy holds only in-frame clones and misses some; the assay was immunoSEQ multiplex PCR. The table lists about 170,000 clones, under 85% of them singletons. Material: peripheral blood. Receptor source: a man aged 60 to 75 who had recovered from COVID-19.

This rearrangement joins TRBV5-6 to TRBJ1-5, with D perhaps TRBD1 (5 bases). Germline CDR1 is SGHDT and CDR2 is YYEEEE. The CDR3 has 15 residues. The ends were cut back, 4 bases at V and 5 bases at J, with 16 bases in the middle. CDR3 protein: CASSPAAGMDQPQHF. CDR3 in DNA: TGTGCCAGCAGCCCCGCCGCAGGGATGGATCAGCCCCAGCATTTT.

The rearrangement links TRBV5-1 to TRBJ1-3; 7 nucleotides line up with TRBD1. The germline V gene encodes CDR1 SGHRS and CDR2 YFSETQ. The CDR3 runs to 17 residues. V shed 0 bases and J 2 bases; nucleotides not matched to a gene: 8. The CDR3 DNA is TGCGCCAGCAGCTTGGCCGGGCAGGGGGAAACTGGAAACACCATATATTTT. Its protein product is CASSLAGQGETGNTIYF.

This clone was seen a single time. The rearrangement links TRBV6-6 to TRBJ2-2, with 8 bases fitting TRBD1. Trimming at V came to 6 bases and at J to 3 bases, leaving 3 bases not matched to a gene. Germline values: CDR1 MNHNY, CDR2 SVGAGI (reference sequence). The CDR3 runs 14 residues. The CDR3 DNA follows: TGTGCCAGCAGACCGACAGGGGACACCGGGGAGCTGTTTTTT. This encodes CASRPTGDTGELFF.

The V and J genes are TRBV5-4 and TRBJ2-3; D is possibly TRBD1 (6 bases). Germline V gene sequence: CDR1 SGHNT, CDR2 YYREEE (reference sequence). The V end lost 10 bases, the J end lost 0 bases, and 15 bases lay between the germline ends. The CDR3 length is 14 residues. In nucleotides, the CDR3 is TGTGCCTTCAAGGGGGTAACTAGCACAGATACGCAGTATTTT. Amino acid sequence: CAFKGVTSTDTQYF.

V usage is TRBV19 and J usage is TRBJ2-3; maybe TRBD2 (6 bases). The CDR3 sequence is 15 residues long. V was shortened by 7 bases and J by 2 bases, with 16 bases between the two germline ends. CDR1 is LNHDA, CDR2 SQIVND, per germline (reference sequence). As DNA, the CDR3 is TGTGCCAGTAATGTTAGACTAGGAGCCACAGATACGCAGTATTTT. Its protein is CASNVRLGATDTQYF.

J is TRBJ2-7 and V is TRBV24-1; no reliable D call. CDR1 and CDR2 from the germline V gene are KGHDR and SFDVKD. The CDR3 spans 15 residues. Deletions cut 2 bases from V and 3 bases from J, with 13 bases between. CDR3 amino acids: CATSDSRVINYEQYF. The CDR3 DNA is TGTGCCACCAGTGATTCACGGGTGATTAACTACGAGCAGTACTTC.

This clone was detected once. V and J are TRBV9 and TRBJ1-1; perhaps TRBD1 as D (5 bases). V lost 4 bases to trimming and J lost 1 base, with 14 bases between them. From germline, CDR1 is SGDLS and CDR2 YYNGEE. The CDR3 is 15 residues long. This CDR3 is CASSRTNDRNTEAFF. The CDR3, as DNA: TGTGCCAGCAGCCGTACTAACGACAGGAACACTGAAGCTTTCTTT.

The CDR3 nucleotides read TGTGCCAGCAGCGTCGGACTAGCGGGGCCGAGCTCCTACAATGAGCAGTTCTTC. It specifies CASSVGLAGPSSYNEQFF. This rearrangement joins TRBV9 to TRBJ2-1, with 12 positions matching TRBD2. The ends lost 2 bases at V and 0 bases at J; junction bases unmatched: 6. The CDR3 is 18 residues long. Per germline, CDR1 SGDLS and CDR2 YYNGEE.

The chain combines TRBV7-2 with TRBJ2-1; no clear D gene. Germline CDR1 and CDR2: SGHTA and FQGNSA. The CDR3 contains 15 residues. V lost 5 bases and J lost 2, with 13 bases in between. The CDR3 DNA sequence: TGTGCCAGCAGCCCCGATTATCTAGCCTACAATGAGCAGTTCTTC. It yields the protein CASSPDYLAYNEQFF.

This chain connects TRBV6-4 to TRBJ2-1; 9 nucleotides align to TRBD1. Per the germline V gene, CDR1 is MRHNA and CDR2 is SNTAGT. The CDR3 length is 14 residues. The trim removed 0 bases at V and 6 bases at J, leaving 0 bases unmatched. The CDR3 coding sequence is TGTGCCAGCAGTGACTCGACAGGGGGCAATGAGCAGTTCTTC. Translation gives CASSDSTGGNEQFF.